The clone carrying this TCR beta chain was seen only a few times. TCRbeta library preparation incorporated unique molecular identifiers. In TCRdb, the PCR reads were re-called with MiXCR into one record per CDR3 protein. The repertoire holds about 590,000 distinct CDR3 sequences, with 10% to 15% as singletons. This specimen comes from a study of T-cell reconstitution after alpha-beta-depleted transplantation in children. Per the germline V gene, CDR1 is MDHEN and CDR2 is SYDVKM. V lost 5 bases and J lost 5; bases outside the gene matches: 6. CDR3 length equals 14 residues. The V gene is TRBV28, the J gene TRBJ2-7; 10 bases align to TRBD1. The TCR originated in a male patient between 5 and 17 years old who had a stem cell transplant for acute myeloid leukemia, so the T cells may come from the graft donor. The sample here was PBMCs, mostly from graft donor cells, taken 360 days after TCRalphabeta/CD19-depleted stem cell transplant. This CDR3 is CASSKPGQGNEQYF. The CDR3 DNA sequence: TGTGCCAGCAGTAAACCGGGACAGGGGAACGAGCAGTACTTC.